This TCR beta chain was observed in a study of blood T cell repertoires in COVID-19. Turning to the study itself: Donors in the United States, Italy and Spain gave samples during acute or convalescent COVID-19. The cDNA or gDNA used as material had been derived from T cells, B-cell-depleted T cells, or PBMCs.

As originally analysed: Reference gene primer amplification gave nucleated cell count estimates. Clones were read by immunoSEQ multiplex PCR, and TCRdb kept only the in-frame ones, dropping some. D and trimming were read from the DNA, whereas the V and J calls and clone size are those reported in that table. Among about 190,000 clones listed, roughly 91% were seen once. V gave up 7 bases and J gave up 3 bases; unmatched junction bases: 12. The CDR3 has 16 amino acids. Germline lookup yields CDR1 ENHRY and CDR2 SYGVKD. Sample: peripheral blood. The receptor was derived from a human donor in a cohort sampled during active COVID-19. V and J are TRBV10-3 and TRBJ1-2; 9 nucleotides agree with TRBD1. DNA of the CDR3: TGTGCCATCACTCCGACTCAGCGACAGGGGGACTATGGCTACACCTTC. Its translation: CAITPTQRQGDYGYTF.